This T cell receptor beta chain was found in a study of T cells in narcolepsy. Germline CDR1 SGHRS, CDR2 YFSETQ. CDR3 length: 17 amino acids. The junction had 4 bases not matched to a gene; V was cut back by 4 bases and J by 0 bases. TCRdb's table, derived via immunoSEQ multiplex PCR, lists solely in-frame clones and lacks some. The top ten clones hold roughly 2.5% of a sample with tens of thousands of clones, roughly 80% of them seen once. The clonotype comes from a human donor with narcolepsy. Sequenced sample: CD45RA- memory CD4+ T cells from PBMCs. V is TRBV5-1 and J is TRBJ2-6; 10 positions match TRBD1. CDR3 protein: CASSPGQGPSGANVLTF. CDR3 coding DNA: TGCGCCAGCAGCCCGGGACAGGGGCCCTCTGGGGCCAACGTCCTGACTTTC.